The T cell receptor beta chain described here comes from a study of Graves' ophthalmopathy and Graves' hyperthyroidism. Transcripts of RNA were the source for amplifying TCR beta CDR3 regions. The library came from an HTBI-primed first-round RT-PCR and a second-round multiplex PCR. Via MiXCR, TCRdb re-called the multiplex PCR reads, giving one row per CDR3 protein. The repertoire holds some 390,000 distinct CDR3 sequences, around 16% seen once, with 1.6% in the top ten. Isolation of PBMCs was performed using 9 to 10 ml of fresh peripheral blood. Comments on this clonotype: Its target is not known.

Findings of the study overall: Blood also held most thyroid clonotypes expanded above 0.001 frequency.

Germline CDR1 MNHEY, CDR2 SMNVEV (reference sequence). Trimming cost V 6 bases and J 0 bases, with 12 bases left between them. The CDR3 consists of 15 residues. The chain links TRBV27 to TRBJ1-5; D is unclear. This TCR was recovered from a woman aged 18-29 years with Graves' ophthalmopathy. The sequencing sample was made of peripheral blood. CDR3 loop: CASSDGQYSNQPQHF. CDR3 DNA sequence: TGTGCCAGCAGCGATGGGCAGTATAGCAATCAGCCCCAGCATTTT.